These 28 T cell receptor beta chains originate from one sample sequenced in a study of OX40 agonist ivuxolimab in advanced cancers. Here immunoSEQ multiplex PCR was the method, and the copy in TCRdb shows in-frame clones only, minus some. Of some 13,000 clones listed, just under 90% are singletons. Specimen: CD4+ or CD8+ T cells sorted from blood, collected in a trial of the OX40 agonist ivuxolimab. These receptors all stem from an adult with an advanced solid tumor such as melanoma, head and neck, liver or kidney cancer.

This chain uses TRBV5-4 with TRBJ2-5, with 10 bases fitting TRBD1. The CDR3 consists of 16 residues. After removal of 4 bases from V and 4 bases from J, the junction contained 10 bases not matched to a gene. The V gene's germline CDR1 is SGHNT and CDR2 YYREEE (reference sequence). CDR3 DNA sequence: TGTGCCAGCAGCACCCCGCGACAGGGGGCGGGAGAGACCCAGTACTTC. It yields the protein CASSTPRQGAGETQYF.

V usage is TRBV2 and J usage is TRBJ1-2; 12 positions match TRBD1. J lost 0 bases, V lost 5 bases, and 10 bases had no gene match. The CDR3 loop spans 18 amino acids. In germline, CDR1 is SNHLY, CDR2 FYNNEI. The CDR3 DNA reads TGTGCCAGCAGTCAGGGACAGGGGGCACTGAGAGCTAACTATGGCTACACCTTC. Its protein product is CASSQGQGALRANYGYTF.

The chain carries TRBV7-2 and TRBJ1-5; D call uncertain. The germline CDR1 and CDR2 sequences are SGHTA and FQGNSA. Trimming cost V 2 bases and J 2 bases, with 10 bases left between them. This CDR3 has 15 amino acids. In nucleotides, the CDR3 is TGTGCCAGCAGCTTACACCCGGGAGGCAATCAGCCCCAGCATTTT. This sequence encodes CASSLHPGGNQPQHF.

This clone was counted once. The CDR3, as DNA: TGCAGCGTTGTCCTGAGGGGACACCCGTCCTACAATGAGCAGTTCTTC. Amino acid sequence: CSVVLRGHPSYNEQFF. This sequence joins TRBV29-1 and TRBJ2-1, with D possibly being TRBD1 (6 bases). The CDR3 length is 16 residues. The V gene lost 4 bases and the J gene lost 1 base, with 17 bases spanning the gap. Germline values: CDR1 SQVTM, CDR2 ANQGSEA.

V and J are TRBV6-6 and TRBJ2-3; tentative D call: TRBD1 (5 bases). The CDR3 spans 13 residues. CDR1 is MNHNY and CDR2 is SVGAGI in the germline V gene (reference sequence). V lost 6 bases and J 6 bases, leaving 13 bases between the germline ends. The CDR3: CASSPRQTDTQYF. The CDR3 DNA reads TGTGCCAGCAGCCCTAGACAGACGGATACGCAGTATTTT.

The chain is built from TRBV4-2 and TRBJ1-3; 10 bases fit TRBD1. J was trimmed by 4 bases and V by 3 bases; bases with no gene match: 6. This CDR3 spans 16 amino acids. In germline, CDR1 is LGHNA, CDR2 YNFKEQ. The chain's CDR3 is CASSQRTGGVGNTIYF. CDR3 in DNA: TGTGCCAGCAGCCAGCGGACAGGGGGAGTCGGAAACACCATATATTTT.

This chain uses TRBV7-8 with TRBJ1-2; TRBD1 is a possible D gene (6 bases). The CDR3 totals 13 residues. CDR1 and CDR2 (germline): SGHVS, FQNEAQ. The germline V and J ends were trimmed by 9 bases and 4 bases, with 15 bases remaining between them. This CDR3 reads CASNSGGSYGYTF. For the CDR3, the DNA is TGTGCCAGTAACTCCGGGGGCTCCTATGGCTACACCTTC.

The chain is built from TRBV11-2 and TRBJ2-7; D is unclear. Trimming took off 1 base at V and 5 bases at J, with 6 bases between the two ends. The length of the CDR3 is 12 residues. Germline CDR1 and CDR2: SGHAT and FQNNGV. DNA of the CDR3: TGTGCCAGCAGCTTAGCTGGGGACGAGCAGTACTTC. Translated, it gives CASSLAGDEQYF.

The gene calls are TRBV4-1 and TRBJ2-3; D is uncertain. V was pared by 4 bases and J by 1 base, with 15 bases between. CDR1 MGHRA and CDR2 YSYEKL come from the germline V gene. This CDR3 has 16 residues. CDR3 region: CASSLRHQKGTDTQYF. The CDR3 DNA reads TGCGCCAGCAGCCTGCGACATCAAAAGGGCACAGATACGCAGTATTTT.

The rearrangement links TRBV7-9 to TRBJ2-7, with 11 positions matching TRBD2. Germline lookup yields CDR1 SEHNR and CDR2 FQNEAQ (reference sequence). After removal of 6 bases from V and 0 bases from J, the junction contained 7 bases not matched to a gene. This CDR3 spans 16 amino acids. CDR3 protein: CASRPLAGGYSYEQYF. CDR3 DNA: TGTGCCAGCAGACCTCTAGCGGGGGGCTACTCCTACGAGCAGTACTTC.

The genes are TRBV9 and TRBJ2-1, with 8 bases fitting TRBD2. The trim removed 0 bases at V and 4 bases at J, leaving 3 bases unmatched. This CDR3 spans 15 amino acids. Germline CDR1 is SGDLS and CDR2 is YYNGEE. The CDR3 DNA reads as TGTGCCAGCAGCGTAGCGGGGGGGCTTTACAATGAGCAGTTCTTC. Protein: CASSVAGGLYNEQFF. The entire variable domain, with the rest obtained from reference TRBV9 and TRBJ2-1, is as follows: DSGVTQTPKHLITATGQRVTLRCSPRSGDLSVYWYQQSLDQGLQFLIQYYNGEERAKGNILERFSAQQFPDLHSELNLSSLELGDSALYFCASSVAGGLYNEQFFGPGTRLTVL.

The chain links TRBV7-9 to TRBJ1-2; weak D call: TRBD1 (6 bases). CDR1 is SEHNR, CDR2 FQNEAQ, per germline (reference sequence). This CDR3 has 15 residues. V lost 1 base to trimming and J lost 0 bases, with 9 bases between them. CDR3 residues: CASSLGGGTNYGYTF. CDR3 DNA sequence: TGTGCCAGCAGCTTAGGAGGGGGTACTAACTATGGCTACACCTTC.

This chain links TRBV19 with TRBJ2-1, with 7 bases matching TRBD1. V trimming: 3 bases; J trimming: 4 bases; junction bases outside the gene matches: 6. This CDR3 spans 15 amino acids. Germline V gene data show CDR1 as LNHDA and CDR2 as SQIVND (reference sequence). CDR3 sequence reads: CASSMEGTAYNEQFF. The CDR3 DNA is TGTGCCAGTAGTATGGAAGGGACAGCATACAATGAGCAGTTCTTC.

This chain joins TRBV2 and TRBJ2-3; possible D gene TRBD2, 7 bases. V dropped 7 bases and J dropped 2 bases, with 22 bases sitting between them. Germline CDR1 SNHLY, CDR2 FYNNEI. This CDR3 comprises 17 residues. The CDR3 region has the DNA TGTGCCAGCAAGGCAGTGAAGGGCGGGGGCGCCACAGATACGCAGTATTTT. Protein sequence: CASKAVKGGGATDTQYF.

The CDR3 sequence is CASSLQDRGTYEQYF. CDR3 nucleotide sequence: TGCGCCAGCAGCCTCCAGGACAGGGGTACCTACGAGCAGTACTTC. The rearrangement links TRBV5-1 to TRBJ2-7, with 9 bases fitting TRBD1. Germline CDR1 and CDR2: SGHRS and YFSETQ. This CDR3 contains 15 residues. V lost 4 bases and J lost 2; bases outside the gene matches: 7.

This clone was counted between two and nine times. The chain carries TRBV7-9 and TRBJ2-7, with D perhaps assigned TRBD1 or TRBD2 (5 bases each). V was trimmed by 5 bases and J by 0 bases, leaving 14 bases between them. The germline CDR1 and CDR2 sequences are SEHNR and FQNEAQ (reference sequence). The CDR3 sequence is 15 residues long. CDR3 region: CASSPARGSSYEQYF. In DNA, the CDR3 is TGTGCCAGCAGCCCTGCGAGGGGAAGCTCCTACGAGCAGTACTTC.

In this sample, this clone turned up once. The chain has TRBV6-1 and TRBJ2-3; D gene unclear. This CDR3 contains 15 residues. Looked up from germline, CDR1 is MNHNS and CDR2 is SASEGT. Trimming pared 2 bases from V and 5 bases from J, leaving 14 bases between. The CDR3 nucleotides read TGTGCCAGCAGTGAACAGAAGGGAATGGAAGATACGCAGTATTTT. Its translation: CASSEQKGMEDTQYF.

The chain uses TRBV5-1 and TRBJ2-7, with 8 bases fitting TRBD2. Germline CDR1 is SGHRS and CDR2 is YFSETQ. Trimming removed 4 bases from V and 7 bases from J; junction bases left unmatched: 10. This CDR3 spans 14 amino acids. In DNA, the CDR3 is TGCGCCAGCAGCCTGGATAGCGGGGCCCGGGAGCAGTACTTC. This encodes CASSLDSGAREQYF.

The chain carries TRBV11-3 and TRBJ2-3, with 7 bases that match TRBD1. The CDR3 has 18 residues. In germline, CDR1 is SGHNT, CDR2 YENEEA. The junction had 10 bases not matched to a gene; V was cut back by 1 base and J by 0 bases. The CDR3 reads CASSLGGRGGRSTDTQYF. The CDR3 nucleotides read TGTGCCAGCAGCTTAGGGGGGAGAGGGGGCCGTAGCACAGATACGCAGTATTTT.

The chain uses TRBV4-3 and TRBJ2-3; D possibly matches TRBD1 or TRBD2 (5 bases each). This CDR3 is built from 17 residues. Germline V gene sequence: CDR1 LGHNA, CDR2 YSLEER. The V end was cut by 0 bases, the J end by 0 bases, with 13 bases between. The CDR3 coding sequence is TGCGCCAGCAGCCAAGAAACCGGGACGAGGAGCACAGATACGCAGTATTTT. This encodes CASSQETGTRSTDTQYF.

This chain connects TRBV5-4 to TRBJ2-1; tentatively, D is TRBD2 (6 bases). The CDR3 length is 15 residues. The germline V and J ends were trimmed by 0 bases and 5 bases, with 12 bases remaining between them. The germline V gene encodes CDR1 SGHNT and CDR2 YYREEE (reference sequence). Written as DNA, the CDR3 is TGTGCCAGCAGCTTGGCCGGGACTTCCAACAATGAGCAGTTCTTC. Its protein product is CASSLAGTSNNEQFF.

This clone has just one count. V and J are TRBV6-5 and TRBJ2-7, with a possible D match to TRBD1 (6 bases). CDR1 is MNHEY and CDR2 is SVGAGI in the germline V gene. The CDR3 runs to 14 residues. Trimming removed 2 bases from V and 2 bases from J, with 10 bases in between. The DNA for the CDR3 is TGTGCCAGCAGTTACGGCAGGGGCACCTACGAGCAGTACTTC. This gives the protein CASSYGRGTYEQYF.

CDR3 sequence (DNA): TGTGCCAGCAGCAGGCCTAGCGGGCACCCTAGGCCCTACGAGCAGTACTTC. Protein product: CASSRPSGHPRPYEQYF. V gene TRBV21-1 combines with J gene TRBJ2-7; the table's TRBD2 call for D was not verified on the DNA. TRBV21-1 is given as a pseudogene. The CDR3 runs to 17 residues.

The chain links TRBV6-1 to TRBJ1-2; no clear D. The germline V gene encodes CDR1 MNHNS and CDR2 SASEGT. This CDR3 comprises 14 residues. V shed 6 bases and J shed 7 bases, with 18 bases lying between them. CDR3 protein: CASSENQKIGGYTF. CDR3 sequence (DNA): TGTGCCAGCAGCGAAAACCAGAAAATCGGTGGCTACACCTTC.

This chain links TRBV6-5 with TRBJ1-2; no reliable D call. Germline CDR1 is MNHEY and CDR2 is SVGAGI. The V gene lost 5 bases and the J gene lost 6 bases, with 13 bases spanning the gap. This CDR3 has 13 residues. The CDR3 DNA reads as TGTGCCAGCAGTCCCTTGGGCGGCCATGGCTACACCTTC. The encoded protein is CASSPLGGHGYTF.

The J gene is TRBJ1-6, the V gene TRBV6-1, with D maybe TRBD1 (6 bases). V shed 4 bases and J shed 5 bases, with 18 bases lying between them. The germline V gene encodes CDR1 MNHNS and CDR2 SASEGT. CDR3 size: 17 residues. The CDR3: CASSVSLWTADNSPLHF. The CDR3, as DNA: TGTGCCAGCAGTGTTAGTTTGTGGACAGCTGATAATTCACCCCTCCACTTT.

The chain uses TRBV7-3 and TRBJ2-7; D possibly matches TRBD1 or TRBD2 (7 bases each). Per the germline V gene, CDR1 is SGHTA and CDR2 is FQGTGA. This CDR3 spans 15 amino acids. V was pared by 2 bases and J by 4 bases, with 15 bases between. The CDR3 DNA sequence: TGTGCCAGCAGCTTACTGGCAGGGGGGGCGTACGAGCAGTACTTC. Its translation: CASSLLAGGAYEQYF.

Written as DNA, the CDR3 is TGTGCCAGCAGCCCTCTCGGACAGGGAATAGGCAATGAGCAGTTCTTC. Its translation: CASSPLGQGIGNEQFF. This chain joins TRBV7-8 and TRBJ2-1, with 8 bases matching TRBD1. Per germline, CDR1 SGHVS and CDR2 FQNEAQ. V was pared by 5 bases and J by 6 bases, with 12 bases of the junction left unmatched. The CDR3 has 16 residues. The variable domain in full, completed from reference TRBV7-8 and TRBJ2-1, reads GAGVSQSPRYKVAKRGQDVALRCDPISGHVSLFWYQQALGQGPEFLTYFQNEAQLDKSGLPSDRFFAERPEGSVSTLKIQRTQQEDSAVYLCASSPLGQGIGNEQFFGPGTRLTVL.